What follows is one T cell receptor (beta chain) and its context. J lost 4 bases, V lost 1 base, and 6 bases had no gene match. The CDR3 totals 15 residues. Germline V gives CDR1 SGHAT, CDR2 FQNNGV. Data came from immunoSEQ multiplex PCR; TCRdb stores just in-frame clones and leaves some out. The data hold 50,000 to 75,000 clones, with 88% observed a single time. The entry originates in a study of PD-1 blockade in mismatch repair-deficient tumors. Sequencing was performed on peripheral blood, taken 52 weeks after starting pembrolizumab. This chain links TRBV11-2 with TRBJ2-7; 8 bases map to TRBD1. This TCR was sampled from an adult with mismatch repair-deficient cancer. The CDR3 reads CASSLVAQGAYEQYF. The CDR3 DNA is TGTGCCAGCAGCTTAGTGGCGCAGGGGGCTTACGAGCAGTACTTC.